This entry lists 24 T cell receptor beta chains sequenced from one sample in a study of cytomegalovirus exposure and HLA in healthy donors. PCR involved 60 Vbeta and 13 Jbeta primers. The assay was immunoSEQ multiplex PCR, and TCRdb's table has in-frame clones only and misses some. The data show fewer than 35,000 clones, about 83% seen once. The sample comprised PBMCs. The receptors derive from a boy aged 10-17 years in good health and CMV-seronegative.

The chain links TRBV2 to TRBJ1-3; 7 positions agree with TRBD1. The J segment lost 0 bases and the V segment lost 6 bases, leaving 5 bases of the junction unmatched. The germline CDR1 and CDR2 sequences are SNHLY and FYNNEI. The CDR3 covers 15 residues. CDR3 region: CASSDREYSGNTIYF. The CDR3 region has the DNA TGTGCCAGCAGCGACAGGGAGTACTCTGGAAACACCATATATTTT.

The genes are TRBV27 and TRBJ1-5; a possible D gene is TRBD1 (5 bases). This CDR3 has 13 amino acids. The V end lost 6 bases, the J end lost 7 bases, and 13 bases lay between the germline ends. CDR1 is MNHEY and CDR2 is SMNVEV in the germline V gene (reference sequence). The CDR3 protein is CASSQRGNQPQHF. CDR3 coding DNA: TGTGCCAGCAGCCAAAGGGGAAACCAGCCCCAGCATTTT.

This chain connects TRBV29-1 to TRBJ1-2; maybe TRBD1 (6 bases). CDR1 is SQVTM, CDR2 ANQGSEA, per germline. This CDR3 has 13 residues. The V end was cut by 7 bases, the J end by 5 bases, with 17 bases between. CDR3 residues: CSAEEQGWYGYTF. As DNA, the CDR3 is TGCAGCGCCGAAGAACAGGGTTGGTATGGCTACACCTTC.

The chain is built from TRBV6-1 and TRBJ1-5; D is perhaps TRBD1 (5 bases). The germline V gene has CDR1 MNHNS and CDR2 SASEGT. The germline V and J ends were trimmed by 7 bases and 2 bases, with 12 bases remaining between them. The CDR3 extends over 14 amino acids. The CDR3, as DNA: TGTGCCAGCATGGGGGGGTACGGCAATCAGCCCCAGCATTTT. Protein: CASMGGYGNQPQHF.

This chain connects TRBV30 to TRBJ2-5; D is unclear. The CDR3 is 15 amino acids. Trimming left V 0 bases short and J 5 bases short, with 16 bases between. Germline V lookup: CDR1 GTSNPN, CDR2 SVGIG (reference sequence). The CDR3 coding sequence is TGTGCCTGGAGTGTTGACTTACAAAAGGCCGAGACCCAGTACTTC. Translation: CAWSVDLQKAETQYF.

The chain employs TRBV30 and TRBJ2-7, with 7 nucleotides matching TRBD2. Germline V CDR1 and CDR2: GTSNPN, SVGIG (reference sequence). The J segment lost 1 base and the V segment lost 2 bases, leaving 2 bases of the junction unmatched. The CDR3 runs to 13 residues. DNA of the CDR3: TGTGCCTGGAGTTTCGGGGGGTCCTACGAGCAGTACTTC. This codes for CAWSFGGSYEQYF.

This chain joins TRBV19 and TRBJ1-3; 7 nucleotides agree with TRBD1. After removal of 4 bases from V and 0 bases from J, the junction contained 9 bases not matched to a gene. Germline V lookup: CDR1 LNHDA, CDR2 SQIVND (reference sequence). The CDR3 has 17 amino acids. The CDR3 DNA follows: TGTGCCAGTAGTAATACCGGGACAGAGTTCTCTGGAAACACCATATATTTT. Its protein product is CASSNTGTEFSGNTIYF.

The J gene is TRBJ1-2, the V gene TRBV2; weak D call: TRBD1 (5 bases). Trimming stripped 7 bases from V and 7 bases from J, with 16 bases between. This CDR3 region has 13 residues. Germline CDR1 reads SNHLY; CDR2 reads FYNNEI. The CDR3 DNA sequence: TGTGCCAGCAAAAGGGGAACTCGCGTTGGCTACACCTTC. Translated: CASKRGTRVGYTF. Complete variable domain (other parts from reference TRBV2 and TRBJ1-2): EPEVTQTPSHQVTQMGQEVILRCVPISNHLYFYWYRQILGQKVEFLVSFYNNEISEKSEIFDDQFSVERPDGSNFTLKIRSTKLEDSAMYFCASKRGTRVGYTFGSGTRLTVV.

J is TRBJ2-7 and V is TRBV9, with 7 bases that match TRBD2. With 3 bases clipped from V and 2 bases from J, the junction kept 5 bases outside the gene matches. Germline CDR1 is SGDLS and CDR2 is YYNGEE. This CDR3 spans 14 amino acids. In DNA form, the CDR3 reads TGTGCCAGCAGCGGGGGGGGAAAGCCCTACGAGCAGTACTTC. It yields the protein CASSGGGKPYEQYF.

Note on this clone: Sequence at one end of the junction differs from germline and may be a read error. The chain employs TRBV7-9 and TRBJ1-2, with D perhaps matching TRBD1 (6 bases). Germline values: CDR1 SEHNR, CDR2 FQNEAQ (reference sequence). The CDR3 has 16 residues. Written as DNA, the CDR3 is TGTTCCAGCAGCTTATCAGACAGGACTTCCAACTATGGCTACACCTTC. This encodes CSSSLSDRTSNYGYTF. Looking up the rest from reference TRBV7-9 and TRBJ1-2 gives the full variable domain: DTGVSQNPRHKITKRGQNVTFRCDPISEHNRLYWYRQTLGQGPEFLTYFQNEAQLEKSRLLSDRFSAERPKGSFSTLEIQRTEQGDSAMYLCSSSLSDRTSNYGYTFGSGTRLTVV.

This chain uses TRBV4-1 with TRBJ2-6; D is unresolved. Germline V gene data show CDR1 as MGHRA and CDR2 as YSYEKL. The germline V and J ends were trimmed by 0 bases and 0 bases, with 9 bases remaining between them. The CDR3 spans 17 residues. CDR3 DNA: TGCGCCAGCAGCCAAGATTCGGTTTTCTCTGGGGCCAACGTCCTGACTTTC. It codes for CASSQDSVFSGANVLTF.

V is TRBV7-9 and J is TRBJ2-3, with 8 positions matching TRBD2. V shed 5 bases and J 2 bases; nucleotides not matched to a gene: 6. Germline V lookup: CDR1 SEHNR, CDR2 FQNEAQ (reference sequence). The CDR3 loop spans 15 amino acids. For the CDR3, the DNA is TGTGCCAGCAGCGTGGGAGCGGGGGACACAGATACGCAGTATTTT. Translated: CASSVGAGDTDTQYF.

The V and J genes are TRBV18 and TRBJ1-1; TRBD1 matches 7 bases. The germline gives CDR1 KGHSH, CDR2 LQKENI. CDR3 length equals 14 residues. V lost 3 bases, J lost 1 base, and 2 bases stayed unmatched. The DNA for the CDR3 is TGTGCCAGCTCACCCGGACAGGCGAACACTGAAGCTTTCTTT. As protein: CASSPGQANTEAFF.

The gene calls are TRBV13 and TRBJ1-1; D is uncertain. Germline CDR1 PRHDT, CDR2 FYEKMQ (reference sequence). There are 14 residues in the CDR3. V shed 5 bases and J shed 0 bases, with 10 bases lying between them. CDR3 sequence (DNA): TGTGCCAGCAGCGCGGGAGGAATGAACACTGAAGCTTTCTTT. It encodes CASSAGGMNTEAFF.

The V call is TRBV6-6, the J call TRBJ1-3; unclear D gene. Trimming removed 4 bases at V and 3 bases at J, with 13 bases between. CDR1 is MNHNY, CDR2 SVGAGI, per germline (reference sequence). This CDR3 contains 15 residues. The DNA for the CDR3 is TGTGCCAGCAGTTTTTTGCAGGCAAGTGGAAACACCATATATTTT. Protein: CASSFLQASGNTIYF.

The CDR3 reads CAITTSSGSYEQYF. The DNA of the CDR3 is TGTGCCATCACTACATCTAGCGGCTCCTACGAGCAGTACTTC. The rearrangement joins TRBV10-3 to TRBJ2-7; 7 bases agree with TRBD2. The V and J ends lost 7 bases and 0 bases, in that order; junction bases with no gene match: 6. CDR1 ENHRY and CDR2 SYGVKD come from the germline V gene. The CDR3 sequence is 14 residues long.

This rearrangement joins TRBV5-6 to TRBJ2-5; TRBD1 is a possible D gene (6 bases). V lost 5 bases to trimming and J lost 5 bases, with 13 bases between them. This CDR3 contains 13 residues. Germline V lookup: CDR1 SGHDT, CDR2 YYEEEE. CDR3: CASSRTEEETQYF. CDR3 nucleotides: TGTGCCAGCAGTCGGACAGAGGAGGAGACCCAGTACTTC.

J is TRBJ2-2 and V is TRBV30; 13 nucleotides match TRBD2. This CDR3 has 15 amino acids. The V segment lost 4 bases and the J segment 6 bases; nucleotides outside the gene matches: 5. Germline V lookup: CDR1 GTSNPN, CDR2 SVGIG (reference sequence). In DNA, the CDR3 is TGTGCCTGGAAAGGACTAGCGGGGGAGTCCGGGGAGCTGTTTTTT. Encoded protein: CAWKGLAGESGELFF. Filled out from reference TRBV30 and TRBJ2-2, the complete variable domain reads SQTIHQWPATLVQPVGSPLSLECTVEGTSNPNLYWYRQAAGRGLQLLFYSVGIGQISSEVPQNLSASRPQDRQFILSSKKLLLSDSGFYLCAWKGLAGESGELFFGEGSRLTVL.

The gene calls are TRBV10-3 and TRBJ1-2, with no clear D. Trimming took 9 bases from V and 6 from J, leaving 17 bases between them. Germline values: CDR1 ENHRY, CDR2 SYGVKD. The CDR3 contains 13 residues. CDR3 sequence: CAIGRLSGDGYTF. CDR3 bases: TGTGCCATAGGTCGATTGTCAGGTGATGGCTACACCTTC.

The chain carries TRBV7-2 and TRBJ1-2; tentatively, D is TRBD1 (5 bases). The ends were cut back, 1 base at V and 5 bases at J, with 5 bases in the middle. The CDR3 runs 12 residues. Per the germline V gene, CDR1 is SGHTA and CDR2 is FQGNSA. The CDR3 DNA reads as TGTGCCAGCAGCTTAGAGGGGTATGGCTACACCTTC. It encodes CASSLEGYGYTF.

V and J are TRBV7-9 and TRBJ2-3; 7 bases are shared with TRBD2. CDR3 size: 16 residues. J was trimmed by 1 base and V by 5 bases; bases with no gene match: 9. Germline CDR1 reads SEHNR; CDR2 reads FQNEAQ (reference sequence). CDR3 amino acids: CASSGGLSARTDTQYF. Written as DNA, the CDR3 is TGTGCCAGCAGCGGGGGACTATCCGCCCGCACAGATACGCAGTATTTT.

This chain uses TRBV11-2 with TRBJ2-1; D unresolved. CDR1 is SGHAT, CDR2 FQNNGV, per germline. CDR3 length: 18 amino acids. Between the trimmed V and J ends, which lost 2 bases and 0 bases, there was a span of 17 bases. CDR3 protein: CASSLYPRPLSSYNEQFF. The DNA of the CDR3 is TGTGCCAGCAGCTTATACCCCCGCCCACTGAGCTCCTACAATGAGCAGTTCTTC.

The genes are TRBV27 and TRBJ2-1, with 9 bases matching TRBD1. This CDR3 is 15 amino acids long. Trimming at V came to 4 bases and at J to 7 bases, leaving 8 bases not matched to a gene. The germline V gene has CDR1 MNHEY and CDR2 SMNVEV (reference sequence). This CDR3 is CASSWGTGKFNEQFF. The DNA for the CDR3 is TGTGCCAGCAGTTGGGGGACAGGGAAGTTTAATGAGCAGTTCTTC.

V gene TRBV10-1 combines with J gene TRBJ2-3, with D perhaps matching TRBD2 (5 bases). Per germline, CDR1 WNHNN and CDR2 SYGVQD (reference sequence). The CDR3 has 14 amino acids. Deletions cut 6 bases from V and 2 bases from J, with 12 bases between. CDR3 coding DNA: TGCGCCAGCAGAGGAGTCGGGGACACAGATACGCAGTATTTT. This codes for CASRGVGDTDTQYF.